This T cell receptor beta chain was recorded in a study of radiation and T cells in renal cell carcinoma. The data were produced by immunoSEQ multiplex PCR, yet TCRdb's version contains in-frame clones alone and is incomplete. Of 100,000 to 150,000 clones in the sample, 81% were seen once. The V gene's germline CDR1 is SGHAT and CDR2 FQDESV (reference sequence). The CDR3 has 15 amino acids. V lost 2 bases to trimming and J lost 6 bases; unmatched junction nucleotides: 8. Study-wide findings and caveats: In blood, top tumor clones expanded by 2 weeks, shrinking by 4. Without pretreatment biopsies, baseline tumor clonotype presence was undetermined.

As for time point: blood 2 weeks post-SBRT. As to treatment: 15 Gy SBRT to primary tumor, nephrectomy 4 weeks later. Serial blood draws occurred at baseline and 2 and 4 weeks post-SBRT. The patient's renal cell carcinoma had clear cell pathology. With respect to this clone: Its antigen is unidentified.

The sequence was collected from a man between 50 and 59 years old with renal cell carcinoma. This chain connects TRBV11-1 to TRBJ2-7, with TRBD1 matching over 9 bases. The sample here was blood, taken from a patient whose treatment included radiotherapy and nephrectomy. CDR3 region: CASSLPRDRASEQYF. For the CDR3, the DNA is TGTGCCAGCAGCTTACCCCGGGACAGGGCCAGCGAGCAGTACTTC.